This T cell receptor beta chain emerged from a study of PD-L1 blockade in urothelial cancer. Study overall: Most patients, about 85% of the 29, were males with bladder-origin cancer.

The germline V gene encodes CDR1 LNHDA and CDR2 SQIVND (reference sequence). Trimming took 3 bases from V and 1 from J, leaving 8 bases between them. The CDR3 spans 14 residues. Profiled with immunoSEQ multiplex PCR; TCRdb holds only in-frame clones, not every one. The sample has over 70,000 clones; less than 90% are singletons. Specified time point: peripheral blood 6 weeks after treatment start. With respect to this clone: This specimen includes other DNA sequences encoding the same CDR3.

The TCR was taken from a man aged 70 or older with urothelial cancer. The gene calls are TRBV19 and TRBJ2-3; possibly TRBD1 for D (5 bases). The material sequenced was PBMCs, taken around atezolizumab (anti-PD-L1) treatment. The CDR3 DNA reads TGTGCCAGTAGTATCGAAGGGGGCACAGATACGCAGTATTTT. This translates into CASSIEGGTDTQYF.